A single sample gave rise to the 22 T cell receptor beta chains below, sequenced in a study of spatial heterogeneity in lung cancer. TCRdb processed the 5' RACE reads anew with MiXCR; each CDR3 protein has one entry. The profile shows about 11,000 distinct CDR3 sequences, approximately 6.8% of them singletons. The sample's time point: sample taken at primary tumor resection. From tumor, nontumor lung or frozen PBMC, whole RNA was taken unsorted for sequencing. The input for sequencing was PBMCs, taken at surgery. These receptors were taken from a male donor with early-stage non-small cell lung cancer.

By sample fraction, this clonotype is medium-sized. The library was designed around alpha chains, so this beta chain is a stray read whose abundance carries little weight. This chain connects TRBV29-1 to TRBJ2-7, with 11 bases that match TRBD2. CDR3 length: 15 amino acids. The germline V gene has CDR1 SQVTM and CDR2 ANQGSEA. J was trimmed by 3 bases and V by 1 base; bases with no gene match: 5. DNA of the CDR3: TGCAGCGTTGAAGTCGGCACTAGCGGGAGCTACGAGCAGTACTTC. It encodes CSVEVGTSGSYEQYF.

This clonotype was seen ten or more times. Because the library targeted alpha chains, this beta chain is an off-target read whose size means little. The chain employs TRBV24-1 and TRBJ2-7; a possible D gene is TRBD2 (5 bases). The CDR3 totals 15 residues. The V end lost 2 bases, the J end lost 2 bases, and 12 bases lay between the germline ends. The germline V gene encodes CDR1 KGHDR and CDR2 SFDVKD. CDR3 nucleotide sequence: TGTGCCACCAGTGATTCGGGGTCTAGGCCCTACGAGCAGTACTTC. Amino acids: CATSDSGSRPYEQYF.

This clonotype showed up just a few times. Since the library was made to target alpha chains, this beta chain is a stray read and its abundance is not meaningful. V is TRBV5-1 and J is TRBJ2-7, with a possible D match to TRBD1 (6 bases). Germline CDR1 reads SGHRS; CDR2 reads YFSETQ. The CDR3 covers 15 residues. V lost 4 bases and J lost 1, with 15 bases in between. The CDR3 DNA follows: TGCGCCAGCAGCCTAGGGGGAAGCGGTTCCTACGAGCAGTACTTC. Protein: CASSLGGSGSYEQYF.

This clonotype occurred many times. This beta chain slipped into a library made for alpha chains as a stray read, so its size is not meaningful. The J gene is TRBJ2-7, the V gene TRBV3-1, with a weak D call TRBD1 (5 bases). Per germline, CDR1 LGHDT and CDR2 YNNKEL (reference sequence). The CDR3 totals 14 residues. V was cut by 1 base and J by 5 bases, with 12 bases left in between. CDR3 sequence: CASSQARDSDEQYF. The CDR3, as DNA: TGTGCCAGCAGCCAAGCGAGAGACAGTGACGAGCAGTACTTC.

This clonotype has ten or more counts. With the library built for alpha chains, this beta chain is off target and its frequency is not meaningful. The chain couples TRBV11-1 to TRBJ1-5; perhaps TRBD1 as D (5 bases). Germline V CDR1 and CDR2: SGHAT, FQDESV (reference sequence). The V gene lost 5 bases and the J gene lost 5 bases, with 10 bases spanning the gap. The CDR3 is 13 residues long. The CDR3 is CASSAQGDQPQHF. CDR3 sequence (DNA): TGTGCCAGCAGCGCCCAAGGGGATCAGCCCCAGCATTTT.

In its sample, this clonotype was seen a few times. Since it is a stray read in a library aimed at alpha chains, this beta chain has a size that is not meaningful. V gene TRBV7-6 combines with J gene TRBJ2-3, with 10 nucleotides matching TRBD2. V was clipped by 5 bases and J by 2 bases; unmatched bases: 4. This CDR3 comprises 15 residues. Germline V gene sequence: CDR1 SGHVS, CDR2 FNYEAQ. The CDR3 region has the DNA TGTGCCAGCAGCCAGACTAGCGGGCTCACAGATACGCAGTATTTT. It translates to CASSQTSGLTDTQYF.

Regarding this clonotype: The library was prepared for alpha chains; this beta chain is a stray read, so its frequency means little. This chain connects TRBV2 to TRBJ2-5; D is possibly TRBD1 or TRBD2 (6 bases each). The CDR3 runs to 15 residues. Trimming stripped 6 bases from V and 4 bases from J, with 18 bases between. CDR1 and CDR2 (germline): SNHLY, FYNNEI. The CDR3 protein is CASSGLRGAGETQYF. DNA of the CDR3: TGTGCCAGCAGCGGCCTAAGGGGGGCCGGAGAGACCCAGTACTTC. Full variable domain (remainder filled in from reference TRBV2 and TRBJ2-5): EPEVTQTPSHQVTQMGQEVILRCVPISNHLYFYWYRQILGQKVEFLVSFYNNEISEKSEIFDDQFSVERPDGSNFTLKIRSTKLEDSAMYFCASSGLRGAGETQYFGPGTRLLVL.

This clonotype was observed a handful of times. This beta chain appears as a stray read in a library generated for alpha chains; its size is not informative. J is TRBJ2-1 and V is TRBV11-2, with D hard to call. Looked up from germline, CDR1 is SGHAT and CDR2 is FQNNGV. This CDR3 is built from 14 residues. V was shortened by 5 bases and J by 2 bases, with 10 bases between the two germline ends. Here the CDR3 DNA reads TGTGCCAGCAGCCCCTTTGACCCCTACAATGAGCAGTTCTTC. As protein: CASSPFDPYNEQFF.

This clonotype is judged medium-sized. This beta chain is an unintended read in a library built for alpha chains; its size means little. The genes are TRBV20-1 and TRBJ1-1; D is unresolved. The V end was cut by 1 base, the J end by 2 bases, with 11 bases between. CDR1 and CDR2 from the germline V gene are DFQATT and SNEGSKA (reference sequence). This CDR3 is built from 14 residues. Here the CDR3 DNA reads TGCAGTGCTAGAGTCCCGGACCTAAACACTGAAGCTTTCTTT. It translates to CSARVPDLNTEAFF.

There are many counts of this clonotype. Little can be read into the size of this beta chain, an off-target read in a library designed for alpha chains. The genes are TRBV7-6 and TRBJ2-7, with D perhaps assigned TRBD1 or TRBD2 (6 bases each). Per germline, CDR1 SGHVS and CDR2 FNYEAQ. V shed 5 bases and J shed 6 bases, with 17 bases lying between them. CDR3 length equals 14 residues. The CDR3 sequence is CASSEEGGTGEQYF. The CDR3 nucleotides are TGTGCCAGCAGCGAGGAGGGGGGTACGGGCGAGCAGTACTTC.

This clonotype has ten or more counts. The library was designed around alpha chains, so this beta chain is a stray read whose abundance carries little weight. The V gene is TRBV5-4, the J gene TRBJ2-3; TRBD1 aligns across 8 bases. This CDR3 is built from 15 residues. Germline V gene lookup returns CDR1 SGHNT and CDR2 YYREEE (reference sequence). After removal of 0 bases from V and 1 base from J, the junction contained 1 base not matched to a gene. CDR3 in DNA: TGTGCCAGCAGCTTGGGGACAGGGCGCACAGATACGCAGTATTTT. Translation: CASSLGTGRTDTQYF.

This clonotype rates as medium-sized. The size of this beta chain means little, since it is a stray read in a library made for alpha chains. The chain combines TRBV29-1 with TRBJ1-1; 9 bases map to TRBD1. The CDR3 is made up of 14 amino acids. Germline loops: CDR1 SQVTM, CDR2 ANQGSEA. With V trimmed by 4 bases and J by 0 bases, 3 bases remained unmatched. The CDR3 protein is CSVGDRALNTEAFF. For the CDR3, the DNA is TGCAGCGTTGGGGACAGGGCGTTGAACACTGAAGCTTTCTTT.

This clonotype turned up a few times. This beta chain lies outside the target of a library built for alpha chains; its clone size means little. The chain couples TRBV7-8 to TRBJ1-3; a possible D gene is TRBD1 (6 bases). Germline V gene data show CDR1 as SGHVS and CDR2 as FQNEAQ. V dropped 5 bases and J dropped 1 base, with 6 bases sitting between them. This CDR3 has 13 amino acids. DNA of the CDR3: TGTGCCAGCAGCAGGGGGTCTGGAAACACCATATATTTT. Translated, it gives CASSRGSGNTIYF.

This clonotype showed up many times. This beta chain is an off-target read within a library intended for alpha chains, so its frequency means little. The V and J genes are TRBV4-3 and TRBJ2-1, with 9 nucleotides matching TRBD2. This CDR3 is built from 17 residues. Germline values: CDR1 LGHNA, CDR2 YSLEER. With V trimmed by 1 base and J by 7 bases, 11 bases remained unmatched. The DNA of the CDR3 is TGCGCCAGCAGCCAAGTATTGGGCGGGGGGGCCCAGAATGAGCAGTTCTTC. It translates to CASSQVLGGGAQNEQFF.

This clonotype was observed many times. Since the library was made to target alpha chains, this beta chain is a stray read and its abundance is not meaningful. J is TRBJ1-1 and V is TRBV12-3 or TRBV12-4, with unresolved D. Trimming took 2 bases from V and 5 from J, leaving 9 bases between them. This CDR3 is built from 13 residues. The CDR3 sequence is CASSLLGGTEAFF. Here the CDR3 DNA reads TGTGCCAGCAGTTTACTGGGCGGGACTGAAGCTTTCTTT.

Of note for this clonotype: A much more abundant neighbour one base away suggests this may be a read error. This beta chain is an unintended read in a library built for alpha chains; its size means little. The chain joins TRBV7-9 to TRBJ2-1; possible D gene TRBD2, 5 bases. CDR1 SEHNR and CDR2 FQNEAQ come from the germline V gene (reference sequence). The CDR3 totals 13 residues. CDR3 sequence (DNA): TGTGTCAGCAGCCCAGGACTTGTGGATGAGCAGTTCTTC. It specifies CVSSPGLVDEQFF.

This clonotype was seen at least ten times. This beta chain turned up in a library designed for alpha chains; as an off-target read, its abundance says little. This rearrangement joins TRBV18 to TRBJ1-5, with D unresolved. CDR1 KGHSH and CDR2 LQKENI come from the germline V gene. V lost 5 bases to trimming and J lost 2 bases, with 7 bases between them. The CDR3 has 13 amino acids. The CDR3, as DNA: TGTGCCAGCTCAGCAAGGGGCAATCAGCCCCAGCATTTT. Protein sequence: CASSARGNQPQHF.

Many counts were recorded for this clonotype. Because this beta chain is a stray read in a library intended to capture alpha chains, its abundance should not be given much weight. The chain recombines TRBV29-1 with TRBJ2-5; the match to TRBD2 covers 14 bases. Per the germline V gene, CDR1 is SQVTM and CDR2 is ANQGSEA. This CDR3 has 17 residues. The trim removed 6 bases at V and 2 bases at J, leaving 11 bases unmatched. CDR3 bases: TGCAGCGTCCTTGGGACTAGCGGGAGCGGACAACAAGAGACCCAGTACTTC. Translating it yields CSVLGTSGSGQQETQYF.

The sample holds many counts of this clonotype. This beta chain is a stray sequence in a library constructed for alpha chains; its clone size is not meaningful. This chain uses TRBV28 with TRBJ2-1, with 8 bases aligning to TRBD2. V was clipped by 3 bases and J by 8 bases; unmatched bases: 12. This CDR3 contains 16 residues. Germline CDR1 is MDHEN and CDR2 is SYDVKM. The CDR3 nucleotides read TGTGCCAGCAGTTTTACTCTCACTAGCGGACGGGATGAGCAGTTCTTC. This translates into CASSFTLTSGRDEQFF.

This clonotype was recorded at least ten times. Because the library targeted alpha chains, this beta chain is an off-target read whose size means little. This rearrangement joins TRBV28 to TRBJ1-4; 7 positions match TRBD1. V shed 4 bases, J shed 7 bases, and the junction held 12 bases outside the gene matches. This CDR3 has 16 amino acids. Germline V gene data show CDR1 as MDHEN and CDR2 as SYDVKM. CDR3: CASSSFTGADGEKLFF. CDR3 nucleotide sequence: TGTGCCAGCAGTTCCTTTACAGGGGCGGATGGTGAAAAACTGTTTTTT.

About this clonotype: As an off-target read in a library built for alpha chains, this beta chain has a frequency of little significance. The V and J genes are TRBV10-3 and TRBJ1-2, with 8 bases aligning to TRBD1. The V and J ends lost 4 bases and 2 bases, in that order; junction bases with no gene match: 9. This CDR3 spans 16 amino acids. CDR1 is ENHRY, CDR2 SYGVKD, per germline. The chain's CDR3 is CAISARDRLGNYGYTF. In DNA, the CDR3 is TGTGCCATCAGTGCAAGGGACAGGCTGGGGAACTATGGCTACACCTTC.

The sample holds many counts of this clonotype. This beta chain represents an off-target read in a library built for alpha chains; its size is of limited meaning. The chain combines TRBV7-2 with TRBJ1-5; a possible D gene is TRBD1 (6 bases). Trimming removed 6 bases from V and 9 bases from J, with 12 bases in between. The germline CDR1 and CDR2 sequences are SGHTA and FQGNSA. The CDR3 loop spans 12 amino acids. The CDR3 DNA is TGTGCCAGCAGTTATCAGGGGCGGCCCCAGCATTTT. The encoded protein is CASSYQGRPQHF.